This record covers a single TCR beta chain. What it binds is unknown. Clones were read by immunoSEQ multiplex PCR, and TCRdb kept only the in-frame ones, dropping some. Among around 100,000 clones listed, approximately 89% were seen once. This specimen comes from a study of identifying expanded T cells in peripheral blood. Healthy donors had no documented immune events, such as infections, while sampled. CDR3 length equals 11 residues. V was clipped by 6 bases and J by 8 bases, with 10 bases between them. Germline V lookup: CDR1 DFQATT, CDR2 SNEGSKA (reference sequence). Study outcomes and limitations: Over approximately two and four weeks, about 16 and 20 clones changed, versus approximately 1.1 between replicates. Clone count variance between approximately 2-week samples rose with total template count.

The specimen was blood. This sequence was found in a person aged 18-70 years in good health. The V gene is TRBV20-1, the J gene TRBJ1-4, with D maybe TRBD1 (6 bases). This CDR3 is CSARRGEKLFF. The CDR3 DNA sequence: TGCAGTGCAAGAAGGGGGGAAAAACTGTTTTTT.